The rows below give T cell receptor beta chains drawn from one sample of a study of T cell responses to AZD1222 COVID-19 vaccine. Sequencing used immunoSEQ multiplex PCR; TCRdb keeps in-frame clones, though not all of them. The data contain around 260,000 clones, 93% of them seen just once; the ten biggest clones take up approximately 0.52%. This sample comprised peripheral blood, obtained on day 0 of AZD1222 vaccination. The origin of the receptors is an adult in good health. The CDR3 runs from the conserved cysteine through the conserved F or W. The order of the fields is J gene, D gene, V gene, clone size, CDR3 DNA, CDR3 protein. A D gene is named only where the DNA matches it firmly. Clone size is not always given. Where it is, it says once, few, many or a class for expanded clones.

TRBJ2-3 - TRBV2 - TGTGCCAGCTCCTGGGGGGAAACCACAGATACGCAGTATTTT CASSWGETTDTQYF
TRBJ1-5 - TRBV19 - TGTGCCAGTAGTATTTTTCCAGGGACTCAGCCCCAGCATTTT CASSIFPGTQPQHF
TRBJ2-7 - TRBV15 - TGTGCCACCAGCAGAGCCCGGTTCTCCTACGAGCAGTACTTC CATSRARFSYEQYF
TRBJ1-1 - TRBV10-2 - TGCGCCAGCAGTGAGGGGCGGGGTGGCACTGAAGCTTTCTTT CASSEGRGGTEAFF
TRBJ2-2 TRBD2 TRBV19 once TGTGCCAGTAGGACTAGCAGAGGGAGCACCGGGGAGCTGTTTTTT CASRTSRGSTGELFF
TRBJ1-4 TRBD1 TRBV28 few TGTGCCAGCAGCCTCGGGGACAGCGCAACTAATGAAAAACTGTTTTTT CASSLGDSATNEKLFF
TRBJ2-1 TRBD1 TRBV19 - TGTGCCAGTAGTAAAACCGGGACAGGAGATGAGCAGTTCTTC CASSKTGTGDEQFF
TRBJ2-6 - TRBV12-3/TRBV12-4 - TGTGCCACCCCAGGGACTGGGGCCAACGTCCTGACTTTC CATPGTGANVLTF
TRBJ2-5 - TRBV28 - TGTGCCAGCTCTCTAGGTGTGTTGGAGACCCAGTACTTC CASSLGVLETQYF
TRBJ1-6 - TRBV18 - TGTGCCAGCTCACCGGGAACAGAGAGCTCCTATAATTCACCCCTCCACTTT CASSPGTESSYNSPLHF
TRBJ1-5 - TRBV4-1 few TGCGCCAGCAGCCAAGATGGGAATCAGCCCCAGCATTTT CASSQDGNQPQHF
TRBJ1-1 - TRBV7-2 - TGTGCCAGCAGCTTAGTCTCCGGGGCGAACACTGAAGCTTTCTTT CASSLVSGANTEAFF
TRBJ1-4 - TRBV7-8 - TGTGCCAGCAGCCAGGGCCAGTTGCAAAAACTGTTTTTT CASSQGQLQKLFF
TRBJ1-6 - TRBV28 - TGTGCCAGCAGTTTAAATACCACCCCGGATTCACCCCTCCACTTT CASSLNTTPDSPLHF
TRBJ1-2 - TRBV7-2 - TGTGCCAGCAGCCCTCGAACCGGGGGCTACACCTTC CASSPRTGGYTF
TRBJ1-2 - TRBV20-1 - TGCAGTGCTAGTGAACGCGGGGCAGCTGGCTACACCTTC CSASERGAAGYTF
TRBJ2-3 TRBD2 TRBV25-1 - TGTGCCAGCAGTGACTCCTATAGCGGGGTTACGGGTACGCAGTATTTT CASSDSYSGVTGTQYF
TRBJ1-5 TRBD1 TRBV28 - TGTGCCATCGGGACAGGGAACGGCAATCAGCCCCAGCATTTT CAIGTGNGNQPQHF
TRBJ2-6 - TRBV3-1/TRBV3-2 - TGTGCCAGCAGCCCGCGAAGGCTCTGGGGGGAGGACTCTGGGGCCAACGTCCTGACTTTC CASSPRRLWGEDSGANVLTF
TRBJ1-5 - TRBV5-4 - TGTGCCAGCAGCTTGGACGATCAGCCCCAGCATTTT CASSLDDQPQHF
TRBJ1-2 TRBD1 TRBV5-1 - TGCGCCAGCAGCTTGAAACAGGGGTGGTATGGCTACACCTTC CASSLKQGWYGYTF
TRBJ2-1 - TRBV5-1 - TGCGCCAGCAGCGTAAACGGAAACTACAATGAGCAGTTCTTC CASSVNGNYNEQFF